The present TCR beta chain was sequenced within a study of STAT5B mutations in CD4+ large granular lymphocyte leukemia. The survey-level immunoSEQ assay was used. The protocol was immunoSEQ multiplex PCR, while the TCRdb copy is restricted to in-frame clones and leaves out a portion. The sample yields around 35,000 clones, approximately 74% seen once. Study-wide results and caveats: 25% of private leukemic clonotypes occurred rarely in other patients' non-leukemic repertoires. Compared with healthy controls (2/35), patient top clones favored TRBV06 (8/27).

This clone has only a few counts. Its antigen remains unknown. Germline V gene sequence: CDR1 SNHLY, CDR2 FYNNEI. The CDR3 length is 15 residues. V dropped 7 bases and J dropped 4; count of bases not matched to a gene: 9. V gene TRBV2 combines with J gene TRBJ1-2; TRBD1 agrees at 10 bases. Sample: CD4+ T cells from blood buffy coats. The source of this sequence is a human donor in good health. As DNA, the CDR3 is TGTGCCAGCACGGGTGACAGGGGGCCGGGCTATGGCTACACCTTC. Its protein product is CASTGDRGPGYGYTF.